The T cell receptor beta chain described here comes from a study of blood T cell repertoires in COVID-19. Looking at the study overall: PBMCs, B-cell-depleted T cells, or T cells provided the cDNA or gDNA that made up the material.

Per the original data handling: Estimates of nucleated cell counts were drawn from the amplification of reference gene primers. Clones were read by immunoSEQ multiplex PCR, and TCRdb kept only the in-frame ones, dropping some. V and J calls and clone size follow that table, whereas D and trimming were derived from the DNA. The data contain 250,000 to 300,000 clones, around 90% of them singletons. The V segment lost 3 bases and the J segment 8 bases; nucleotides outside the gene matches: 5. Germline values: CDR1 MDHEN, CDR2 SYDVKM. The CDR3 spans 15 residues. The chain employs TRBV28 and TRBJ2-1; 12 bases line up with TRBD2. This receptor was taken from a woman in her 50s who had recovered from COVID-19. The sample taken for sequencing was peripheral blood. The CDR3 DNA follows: TGTGCCAGCAGTTTCGGACTAGCGGGACCCGATGAGCAGTTCTTC. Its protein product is CASSFGLAGPDEQFF.